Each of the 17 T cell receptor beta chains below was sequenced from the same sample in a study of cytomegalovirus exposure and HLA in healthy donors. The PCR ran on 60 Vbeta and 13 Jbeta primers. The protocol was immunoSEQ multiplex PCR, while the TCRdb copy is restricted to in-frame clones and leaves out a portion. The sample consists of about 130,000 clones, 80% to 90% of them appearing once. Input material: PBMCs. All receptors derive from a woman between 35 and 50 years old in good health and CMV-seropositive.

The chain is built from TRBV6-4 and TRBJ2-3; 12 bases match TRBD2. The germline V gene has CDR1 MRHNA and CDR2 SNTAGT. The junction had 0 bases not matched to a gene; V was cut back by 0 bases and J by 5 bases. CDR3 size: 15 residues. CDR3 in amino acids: CASSDSTSGGDTQYF. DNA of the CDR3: TGTGCCAGCAGTGACTCGACTAGCGGGGGAGATACGCAGTATTTT.

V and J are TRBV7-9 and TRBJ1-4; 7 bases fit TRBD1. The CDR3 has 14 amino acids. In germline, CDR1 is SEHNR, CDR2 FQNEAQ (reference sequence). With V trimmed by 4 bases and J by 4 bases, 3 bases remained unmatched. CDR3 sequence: CASSSGQFNEKLFF. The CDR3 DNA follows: TGTGCCAGCAGCTCGGGACAGTTTAATGAAAAACTGTTTTTT. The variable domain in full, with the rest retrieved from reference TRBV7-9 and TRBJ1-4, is DTGVSQNPRHKITKRGQNVTFRCDPISEHNRLYWYRQTLGQGPEFLTYFQNEAQLEKSRLLSDRFSAERPKGSFSTLEIQRTEQGDSAMYLCASSSGQFNEKLFFGSGTQLSVL.

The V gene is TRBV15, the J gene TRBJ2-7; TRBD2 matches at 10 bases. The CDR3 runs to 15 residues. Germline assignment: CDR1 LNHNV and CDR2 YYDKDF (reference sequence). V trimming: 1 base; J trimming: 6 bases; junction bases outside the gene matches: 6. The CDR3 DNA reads TGTGCCACCAGCAGAGCAGGAGCGGGAGGGAGCGAGCAGTACTTC. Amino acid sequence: CATSRAGAGGSEQYF. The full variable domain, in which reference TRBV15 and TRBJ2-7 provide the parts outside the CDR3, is DAMVIQNPRYQVTQFGKPVTLSCSQTLNHNVMYWYQQKSSQAPKLLFHYYDKDFNNEADTPDNFQSRRPNTSFCFLDIRSPGLGDTAMYLCATSRAGAGGSEQYFGPGTRLTVT.

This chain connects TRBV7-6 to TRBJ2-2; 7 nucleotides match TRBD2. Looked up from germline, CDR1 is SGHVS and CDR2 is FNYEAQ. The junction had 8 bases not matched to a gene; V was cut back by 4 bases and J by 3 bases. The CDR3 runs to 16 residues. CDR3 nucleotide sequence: TGTGCCAGCAGCTCCGGACTAGGGAAAGACACCGGGGAGCTGTTTTTT. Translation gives CASSSGLGKDTGELFF.

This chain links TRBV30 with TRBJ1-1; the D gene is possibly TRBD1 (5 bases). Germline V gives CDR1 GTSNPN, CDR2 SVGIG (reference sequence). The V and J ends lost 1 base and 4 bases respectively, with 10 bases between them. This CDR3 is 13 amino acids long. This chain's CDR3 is CAWSGDRRTEAFF. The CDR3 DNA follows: TGTGCCTGGAGTGGCGACAGACGCACTGAAGCTTTCTTT.

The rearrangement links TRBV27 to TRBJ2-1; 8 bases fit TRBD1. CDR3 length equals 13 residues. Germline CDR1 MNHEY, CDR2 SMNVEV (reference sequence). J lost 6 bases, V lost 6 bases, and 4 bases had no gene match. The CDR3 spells CASRLTGVNEQFF. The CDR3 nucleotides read TGTGCCAGCAGATTGACAGGGGTCAATGAGCAGTTCTTC.

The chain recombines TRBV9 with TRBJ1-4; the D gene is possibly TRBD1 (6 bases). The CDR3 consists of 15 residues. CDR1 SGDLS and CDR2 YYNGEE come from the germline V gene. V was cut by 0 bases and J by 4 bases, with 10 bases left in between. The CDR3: CASSVDPGDNEKLFF. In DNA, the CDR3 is TGTGCCAGCAGCGTAGACCCAGGGGATAATGAAAAACTGTTTTTT.

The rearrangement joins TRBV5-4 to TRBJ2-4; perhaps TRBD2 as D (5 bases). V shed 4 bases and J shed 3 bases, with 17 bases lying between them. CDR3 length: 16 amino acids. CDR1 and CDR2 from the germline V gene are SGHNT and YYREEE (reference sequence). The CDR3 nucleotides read TGTGCCAGCAGCCCGACTATAAGCGAGTACAAAAACATTCAGTACTTC. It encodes CASSPTISEYKNIQYF.

The CDR3 DNA reads TGTGCCAGCAGTCGTCGACTAGCGGGTGATTACGAGCAGTACTTC. This encodes CASSRRLAGDYEQYF. The V and J genes are TRBV25-1 and TRBJ2-7, with 10 bases lining up with TRBD2. The germline CDR1 and CDR2 sequences are MGHDK and SYGVNS. The junction had 8 bases not matched to a gene; V was cut back by 5 bases and J by 4 bases. The CDR3 runs 15 residues.

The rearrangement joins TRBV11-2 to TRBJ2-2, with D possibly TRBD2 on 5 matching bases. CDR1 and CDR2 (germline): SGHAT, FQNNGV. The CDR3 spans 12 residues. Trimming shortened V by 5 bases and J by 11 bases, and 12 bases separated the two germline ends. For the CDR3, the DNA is TGTGCCAGCAGCAATGGTCGGGGAGAGCTGTTTTTT. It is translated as CASSNGRGELFF.

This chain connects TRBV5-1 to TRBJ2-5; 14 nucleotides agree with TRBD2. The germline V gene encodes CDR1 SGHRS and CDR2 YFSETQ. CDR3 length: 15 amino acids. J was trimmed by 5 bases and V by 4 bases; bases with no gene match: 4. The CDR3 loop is CASSLGTSGSETQYF. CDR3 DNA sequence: TGCGCCAGCAGCCTTGGGACTAGCGGGAGTGAGACCCAGTACTTC.

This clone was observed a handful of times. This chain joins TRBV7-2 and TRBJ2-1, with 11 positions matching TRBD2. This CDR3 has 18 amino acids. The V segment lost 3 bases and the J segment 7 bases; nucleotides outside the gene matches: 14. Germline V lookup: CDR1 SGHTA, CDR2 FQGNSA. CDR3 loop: CASSFAPLTSGRLNEQFF. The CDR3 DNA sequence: TGTGCCAGCAGCTTCGCACCACTCACTAGCGGGAGATTGAATGAGCAGTTCTTC.

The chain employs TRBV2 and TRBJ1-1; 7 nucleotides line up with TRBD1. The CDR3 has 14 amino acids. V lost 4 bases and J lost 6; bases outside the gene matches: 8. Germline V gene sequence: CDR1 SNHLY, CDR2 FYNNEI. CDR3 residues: CASSAYDRAAEAFF. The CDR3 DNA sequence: TGTGCCAGCAGTGCCTACGACAGGGCCGCTGAAGCTTTCTTT.

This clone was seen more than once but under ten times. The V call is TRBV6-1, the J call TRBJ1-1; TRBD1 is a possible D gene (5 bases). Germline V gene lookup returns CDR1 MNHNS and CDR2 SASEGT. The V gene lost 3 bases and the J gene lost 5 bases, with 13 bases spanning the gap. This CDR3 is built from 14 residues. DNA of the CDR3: TGTGCCAGCAGTGAGATACACGGGGGGACTGAAGCTTTCTTT. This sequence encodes CASSEIHGGTEAFF.

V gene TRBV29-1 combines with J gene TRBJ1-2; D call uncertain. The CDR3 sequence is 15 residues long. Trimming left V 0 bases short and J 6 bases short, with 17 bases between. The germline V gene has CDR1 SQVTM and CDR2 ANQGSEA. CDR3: CSVEDQDAGFDGYTF. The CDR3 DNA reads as TGCAGCGTTGAAGATCAGGATGCCGGCTTCGATGGCTACACCTTC.

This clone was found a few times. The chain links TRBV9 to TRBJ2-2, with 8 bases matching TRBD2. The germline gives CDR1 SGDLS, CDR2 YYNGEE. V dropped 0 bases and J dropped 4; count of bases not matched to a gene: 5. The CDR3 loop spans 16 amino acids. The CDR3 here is CASSVGVAGFTGELFF. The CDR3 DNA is TGTGCCAGCAGCGTAGGGGTAGCGGGGTTCACCGGGGAGCTGTTTTTT.

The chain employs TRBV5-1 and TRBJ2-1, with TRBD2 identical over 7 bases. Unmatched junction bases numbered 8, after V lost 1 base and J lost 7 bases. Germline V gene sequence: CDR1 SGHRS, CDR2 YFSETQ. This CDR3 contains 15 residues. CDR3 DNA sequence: TGCGCCAGCAGCTTGATTCTAGCGGCTAATAATGAGCAGTTCTTC. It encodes CASSLILAANNEQFF.